Sequencing of this TCR beta chain was carried out in a study of blood T cell repertoires in COVID-19. TCRdb's table, derived via immunoSEQ multiplex PCR, lists solely in-frame clones and lacks some. This sample has 120,000 to 150,000 clones, with around nine tenths found just once. V shed 3 bases and J 1 base; nucleotides not matched to a gene: 3. This CDR3 is 14 amino acids long. Germline-derived CDR1 and CDR2 are MDHEN and SYDVKM. The source is a human donor in a cohort sampled during active COVID-19. Specimen: peripheral blood. The rearrangement joins TRBV28 to TRBJ2-7, with TRBD1 matching 7 bases. CDR3 in amino acids: CASSLLTGSYEQYF. In DNA form, the CDR3 reads TGTGCCAGCAGTTTGCTGACAGGGTCCTACGAGCAGTACTTC.